A selection of T cell receptor beta chains follows, all from one sample in a study of blood T cell repertoires in COVID-19. Data came from immunoSEQ multiplex PCR; TCRdb stores just in-frame clones and leaves some out. The sample records nearly 300,000 clones, approximately 89% being singletons. Sequenced material: peripheral blood. The receptors shown here come from a woman in her twenties or thirties who had recovered from COVID-19. The CDR3 runs from the conserved cysteine through the conserved F or W. D genes are given only for firm matches. Size tells how often a clone was seen (once, few, many) or the class of an expanded clone, and some rows leave it out.

d_gene: .
abundance: .
j_gene: TRBJ1-1
v_gene: TRBV28
CDR3aa: CASRRTGDTEAFF
CDR3nt: TGTGCCAGCAGACGGACGGGGGACACTGAAGCTTTCTTT

d_gene: TRBD2
abundance: .
j_gene: TRBJ2-5
v_gene: TRBV28
CDR3aa: CASRRLAGETQYF
CDR3nt: TGTGCCAGCAGGAGACTAGCGGGGGAGACCCAGTACTTC

d_gene: TRBD2
abundance: .
j_gene: TRBJ2-3
v_gene: TRBV9
CDR3aa: CASSVGAGAPFSTDTQYF
CDR3nt: TGTGCCAGCAGCGTAGGAGCGGGGGCCCCATTTAGCACAGATACGCAGTATTTT

d_gene: TRBD1
abundance: .
j_gene: TRBJ1-2
v_gene: TRBV2
CDR3aa: CASSLTGFGYTF
CDR3nt: TGTGCCAGCAGCTTGACAGGGTTCGGCTACACCTTC

d_gene: .
abundance: once
j_gene: TRBJ2-5
v_gene: TRBV6-6
CDR3aa: CASMRETQYF
CDR3nt: TGTGCCAGCATGAGGGAGACCCAGTACTTC

d_gene: .
abundance: .
j_gene: TRBJ2-5
v_gene: TRBV11-3
CDR3aa: CASSAGREETQYF
CDR3nt: TGTGCCAGCAGCGCGGGCCGGGAAGAGACCCAGTACTTC

d_gene: .
abundance: .
j_gene: TRBJ1-1
v_gene: TRBV5-1
CDR3aa: CASSLKRDTEAFF
CDR3nt: TGCGCCAGCAGCTTGAAACGGGACACTGAAGCTTTCTTT

d_gene: TRBD1
abundance: .
j_gene: TRBJ1-1
v_gene: TRBV6-5
CDR3aa: CATRETGMNTEAFF
CDR3nt: TGTGCCACCAGGGAGACAGGGATGAACACTGAAGCTTTCTTT

d_gene: .
abundance: once
j_gene: TRBJ1-3
v_gene: TRBV3-1/TRBV3-2
CDR3aa: CASTDPPGELNF
CDR3nt: TGTGCCAGCACCGATCCCCCGGGGGAACTGAATTTT

d_gene: .
abundance: .
j_gene: TRBJ1-5
v_gene: TRBV6-5
CDR3aa: CASSFTQNQPQHF
CDR3nt: TGTGCCAGCAGTTTTACGCAGAATCAGCCCCAGCATTTT

d_gene: .
abundance: .
j_gene: TRBJ2-5
v_gene: TRBV27
CDR3aa: CASSPRTAQETQYF
CDR3nt: TGTGCCAGCAGTCCAAGGACAGCCCAAGAGACCCAGTACTTC

d_gene: TRBD1
abundance: .
j_gene: TRBJ1-6
v_gene: TRBV3-1/TRBV3-2
CDR3aa: CASSQDWRDRGDSPLHF
CDR3nt: TGTGCCAGCAGCCAAGATTGGCGAGACAGGGGCGATTCACCCCTCCACTTT

d_gene: .
abundance: .
j_gene: TRBJ1-2
v_gene: TRBV10-3
CDR3aa: CAISDKTGSYGYTF
CDR3nt: TGTGCCATCAGTGATAAAACAGGCAGCTATGGCTACACCTTC

d_gene: .
abundance: .
j_gene: TRBJ1-2
v_gene: TRBV11-2
CDR3aa: CASSLDPEGDTYGYTF
CDR3nt: TGTGCCAGCAGCTTAGATCCAGAGGGAGACACCTATGGCTACACCTTC

d_gene: .
abundance: .
j_gene: TRBJ1-1
v_gene: TRBV7-2
CDR3aa: CASSLYSRRTEAFF
CDR3nt: TGTGCCAGCAGCCTCTACAGCCGGCGTACTGAAGCTTTCTTT

d_gene: TRBD2
abundance: once
j_gene: TRBJ2-2
v_gene: TRBV2
CDR3aa: CASTTSGTTGELFF
CDR3nt: TGTGCCAGCACGACTAGCGGGACCACCGGGGAGCTGTTTTTT

d_gene: .
abundance: .
j_gene: TRBJ2-3
v_gene: TRBV7-3
CDR3aa: CASSSRVTDTQYF
CDR3nt: TGTGCCAGCAGCTCCAGGGTGACAGATACGCAGTATTTT

d_gene: .
abundance: .
j_gene: TRBJ1-4
v_gene: TRBV11-2
CDR3aa: CASSLVPLTRSGEKLFF
CDR3nt: TGTGCCAGCAGCTTAGTCCCCTTGACAAGGAGCGGGGAAAAACTGTTTTTT

d_gene: TRBD1
abundance: .
j_gene: TRBJ2-5
v_gene: TRBV19
CDR3aa: CATRSDRDKETQYF
CDR3nt: TGTGCCACTCGCAGCGACAGGGACAAAGAGACCCAGTACTTC

d_gene: TRBD2
abundance: .
j_gene: TRBJ2-1
v_gene: TRBV2
CDR3aa: CASRSGLAVGEQFF
CDR3nt: TGTGCCAGCAGAAGCGGACTAGCTGTCGGTGAGCAGTTCTTC

d_gene: TRBD1
abundance: .
j_gene: TRBJ2-1
v_gene: TRBV24-1
CDR3aa: CATSEGQGNTYNEQFF
CDR3nt: TGTGCCACCAGTGAGGGACAGGGGAACACCTACAATGAGCAGTTCTTC

d_gene: .
abundance: .
j_gene: TRBJ1-1
v_gene: TRBV3-1/TRBV3-2
CDR3aa: CASSQDPGQSHTEAFF
CDR3nt: TGTGCCAGCAGCCAAGACCCAGGACAGTCACACACTGAAGCTTTCTTT

d_gene: TRBD2
abundance: .
j_gene: TRBJ2-1
v_gene: TRBV27
CDR3aa: CASSLRRAGGRNEQFF
CDR3nt: TGTGCCAGCAGTCTTCGTAGGGCGGGGGGAAGAAATGAGCAGTTCTTC

d_gene: TRBD1
abundance: .
j_gene: TRBJ1-2
v_gene: TRBV2
CDR3aa: CASSEPKTGFDYGYTF
CDR3nt: TGTGCCAGCAGCGAGCCAAAGACAGGGTTTGATTATGGCTACACCTTC

d_gene: .
abundance: .
j_gene: TRBJ1-5
v_gene: TRBV6-5
CDR3aa: CASSYARAGNQPQHF
CDR3nt: TGTGCCAGCAGTTACGCCAGGGCTGGAAATCAGCCCCAGCATTTT

d_gene: TRBD1
abundance: .
j_gene: TRBJ1-1
v_gene: TRBV5-4
CDR3aa: CASSIDRANEAFF
CDR3nt: TGTGCCAGCAGCATAGACAGGGCTAATGAAGCTTTCTTT

d_gene: TRBD1
abundance: .
j_gene: TRBJ1-1
v_gene: TRBV6-5
CDR3aa: CASSPDGQATEAFF
CDR3nt: TGTGCCAGCAGTCCAGACGGACAGGCCACTGAAGCTTTCTTT

d_gene: .
abundance: .
j_gene: TRBJ1-3
v_gene: TRBV6-5
CDR3aa: CASSIDRLSGNTIYF
CDR3nt: TGTGCCAGCAGTATAGACAGGCTCTCTGGAAACACCATATATTTT

d_gene: .
abundance: .
j_gene: TRBJ1-1
v_gene: TRBV6-5
CDR3aa: CARTRGTAEAFF
CDR3nt: TGTGCCAGGACCCGAGGAACTGCTGAAGCTTTCTTT

d_gene: TRBD1
abundance: once
j_gene: TRBJ1-2
v_gene: TRBV14
CDR3aa: CASSRDRANYGYTF
CDR3nt: TGTGCCAGCAGCCGGGACAGGGCAAACTATGGCTACACCTTC

d_gene: TRBD1
abundance: .
j_gene: TRBJ1-2
v_gene: TRBV27
CDR3aa: CASSRGQGAFGYGYTF
CDR3nt: TGTGCCAGCAGTCGGGGTCAGGGGGCTTTTGGCTATGGCTACACCTTC

d_gene: .
abundance: .
j_gene: TRBJ1-4
v_gene: TRBV6-5
CDR3aa: CASSYSGYGTEKLFF
CDR3nt: TGTGCCAGCAGTTACTCGGGGTATGGGACAGAAAAACTGTTTTTT

d_gene: .
abundance: once
j_gene: TRBJ2-7
v_gene: TRBV30
CDR3aa: CAWSRGYEQYF
CDR3nt: TGTGCCTGGAGTCGAGGATACGAGCAGTACTTC

d_gene: TRBD2
abundance: .
j_gene: TRBJ2-5
v_gene: TRBV28
CDR3aa: CASSRTSAAKETQYF
CDR3nt: TGTGCCAGCAGCAGGACTAGCGCCGCCAAAGAGACCCAGTACTTC

d_gene: TRBD1
abundance: .
j_gene: TRBJ1-2
v_gene: TRBV7-3
CDR3aa: CASSLTGQGASGYTF
CDR3nt: TGTGCCAGCAGCTTAACGGGACAGGGGGCAAGTGGCTACACCTTC

d_gene: TRBD1
abundance: .
j_gene: TRBJ1-2
v_gene: TRBV10-3
CDR3aa: CAITGQETYGYTF
CDR3nt: TGTGCCATCACGGGACAGGAGACATATGGCTACACCTTC

d_gene: .
abundance: .
j_gene: TRBJ1-3
v_gene: TRBV5-1
CDR3aa: CASSFTVPSSGNTIYF
CDR3nt: TGCGCCAGCAGCTTTACCGTACCGAGCTCTGGAAACACCATATATTTT